This is a list of T cell receptor beta chains from one sample in a study of T cells in Graves' hyperthyroidism and ophthalmopathy. Each CDR3 protein is one row after TCRdb ran MiXCR on the multiplex PCR reads. The data hold 500,000 to 800,000 distinct CDR3 sequences, with roughly 14% observed a single time. Specimen: blood. The receptors originated from a woman in her 50s with Graves' ophthalmopathy. The CDR3 runs from the conserved cysteine through the conserved F or W. The D gene is left open where the match is weak. Clone size is stated in some rows and not others, as once, few, many or a class when expanded.

J gene: TRBJ1-1; D gene: .; CDR3 length: 11; clone size: many; V gene: TRBV6-2/TRBV6-3; CDR3 DNA: TGTGCCAGCAGAAAGGAATATGAAGCTTTCTTT; CDR3 protein: CASRKEYEAFF
J gene: TRBJ2-1; D gene: TRBD2; CDR3 length: 16; clone size: many; V gene: TRBV20-1; CDR3 DNA: TGCAGTGCTAGAGATCATCCAGCGGGAGGGCCAAATGAGCAGTTCTTC; CDR3 protein: CSARDHPAGGPNEQFF
J gene: TRBJ2-5; D gene: .; CDR3 length: 14; clone size: many; V gene: TRBV13; CDR3 DNA: TGTGCCAGCAGCTCAGAGACAGGAAGGGAGACCCAGTACTTC; CDR3 protein: CASSSETGRETQYF
J gene: TRBJ2-2; D gene: .; CDR3 length: 13; clone size: .; V gene: TRBV5-4; CDR3 DNA: TGTGCCAGCACCGCCGGATCTCACGGGGAGCTGTTTTTT; CDR3 protein: CASTAGSHGELFF
J gene: TRBJ1-2; D gene: .; CDR3 length: 14; clone size: many; V gene: TRBV3-1; CDR3 DNA: TGTGCCAGCAGCCAACCGGGAAGAGACTATGGCTACACCTTC; CDR3 protein: CASSQPGRDYGYTF
J gene: TRBJ1-1; D gene: .; CDR3 length: 12; clone size: many; V gene: TRBV27; CDR3 DNA: TGTGCCAGCAGTATAAGAGGGGGAGAAGCTTTCTTT; CDR3 protein: CASSIRGGEAFF
J gene: TRBJ2-3; D gene: TRBD2; CDR3 length: 15; clone size: .; V gene: TRBV5-4; CDR3 DNA: TGTGCCAGCAGCTTCTTGCTAGCGGGCACAGATACGCAGTATTTT; CDR3 protein: CASSFLLAGTDTQYF
J gene: TRBJ1-5; D gene: .; CDR3 length: 15; clone size: .; V gene: TRBV19; CDR3 DNA: TGTGCCAGTAGTATAAAAGGAGGGGGTGCTCAGCCCCAGCATTTT; CDR3 protein: CASSIKGGGAQPQHF
J gene: TRBJ2-7; D gene: TRBD2; CDR3 length: 14; clone size: many; V gene: TRBV20-1; CDR3 DNA: TGCAGTGCTAGACCCCCGGGGAGGGTAGGGGAGCAGTACTTC; CDR3 protein: CSARPPGRVGEQYF
J gene: TRBJ1-5; D gene: .; CDR3 length: 14; clone size: many; V gene: TRBV6-1; CDR3 DNA: TGTGCCAGCAACGAACAGGGTGCCAATCAGCCCCAGCATTTT; CDR3 protein: CASNEQGANQPQHF
J gene: TRBJ1-1; D gene: .; CDR3 length: 12; clone size: many; V gene: TRBV11-2; CDR3 DNA: TGTGCCAGCAGCGTAGACCAGGGTGGGGCTTTCTTT; CDR3 protein: CASSVDQGGAFF
J gene: TRBJ2-7; D gene: .; CDR3 length: 12; clone size: .; V gene: TRBV28; CDR3 DNA: TGTGCCAGCAGTTTATTGCGGGACGAGCAGTACTTC; CDR3 protein: CASSLLRDEQYF
J gene: TRBJ1-4; D gene: TRBD1; CDR3 length: 14; clone size: .; V gene: TRBV18; CDR3 DNA: TGTGCCAGCACAGGACAGGGGATTAATGAAAAACTGTTTTTT; CDR3 protein: CASTGQGINEKLFF
J gene: TRBJ2-7; D gene: TRBD2; CDR3 length: 16; clone size: .; V gene: TRBV6-5; CDR3 DNA: TGTGCCAGCAGTTATGCTAGGACTAGCGTCTCCTACGAGCAGTACTTC; CDR3 protein: CASSYARTSVSYEQYF
J gene: TRBJ2-7; D gene: .; CDR3 length: 16; clone size: many; V gene: TRBV5-1; CDR3 DNA: TGCGCCAGCAGCTTGGGCCCCGGACAGAGCTCCTACGAGCAGTACTTC; CDR3 protein: CASSLGPGQSSYEQYF
J gene: TRBJ1-5; D gene: .; CDR3 length: 15; clone size: many; V gene: TRBV4-2; CDR3 DNA: TGTGCCAGCAGCCAAGATTGGGGAGATAATCAGCCCCAGCATTTT; CDR3 protein: CASSQDWGDNQPQHF
J gene: TRBJ2-1; D gene: TRBD1; CDR3 length: 12; clone size: .; V gene: TRBV6-2/TRBV6-3; CDR3 DNA: TGTGCCAGCAGTACAGGGGTTCCTGAGCAGTTCTTC; CDR3 protein: CASSTGVPEQFF
J gene: TRBJ1-3; D gene: .; CDR3 length: 16; clone size: .; V gene: TRBV10-3; CDR3 DNA: TGTGCCATCAGTGAGTGGAAAATGAACTCTGGAAACACCATATATTTT; CDR3 protein: CAISEWKMNSGNTIYF
J gene: TRBJ1-6; D gene: .; CDR3 length: 16; clone size: many; V gene: TRBV20-1; CDR3 DNA: TGCAGTGCTAGAGATCGGAAGAGCTCCTATAATTCACCCCTCCACTTT; CDR3 protein: CSARDRKSSYNSPLHF
J gene: TRBJ1-3; D gene: .; CDR3 length: 12; clone size: .; V gene: TRBV7-9; CDR3 DNA: TGTGCCAGCAGCTTAAAGGGAAACACCATATATTTT; CDR3 protein: CASSLKGNTIYF
J gene: TRBJ2-1; D gene: TRBD2; CDR3 length: 17; clone size: .; V gene: TRBV5-1; CDR3 DNA: TGCGCCAGCAGCTCAGGACTAGCGGGAGAGGCCTACAATGAGCAGTTCTTC; CDR3 protein: CASSSGLAGEAYNEQFF
J gene: TRBJ2-2; D gene: .; CDR3 length: 13; clone size: .; V gene: TRBV28; CDR3 DNA: TGTGCCAGCAGTAGGGACCTCCCCGGGGAGCTGTTTTTT; CDR3 protein: CASSRDLPGELFF
J gene: TRBJ2-1; D gene: .; CDR3 length: 13; clone size: .; V gene: TRBV7-3; CDR3 DNA: TGTGCCAGCAGCTTAAGTAGTACCCATGAGCAGTTCTTC; CDR3 protein: CASSLSSTHEQFF
J gene: TRBJ1-1; D gene: TRBD1; CDR3 length: 17; clone size: many; V gene: TRBV6-6; CDR3 DNA: TGTGCCAGCAGTTACGTCCCAGGGGGGGCCATGAACACTGAAGCTTTCTTT; CDR3 protein: CASSYVPGGAMNTEAFF
J gene: TRBJ2-1; D gene: TRBD2; CDR3 length: 16; clone size: .; V gene: TRBV3-1; CDR3 DNA: TGTGCCAGCAGACACTGGACTAGCGGGAGCGCTTATGAGCAGTTCTTC; CDR3 protein: CASRHWTSGSAYEQFF
J gene: TRBJ2-2; D gene: .; CDR3 length: 14; clone size: .; V gene: TRBV15; CDR3 DNA: TGTGCCACCAGCAGACAACTAGGTACCGGGGAGCTGTTTTTT; CDR3 protein: CATSRQLGTGELFF
J gene: TRBJ2-5; D gene: .; CDR3 length: 14; clone size: many; V gene: TRBV5-1; CDR3 DNA: TGCGCCAGCAGCCCGGGGCACGGGCAAGAGACCCAGTACTTC; CDR3 protein: CASSPGHGQETQYF
J gene: TRBJ2-7; D gene: TRBD2; CDR3 length: 13; clone size: many; V gene: TRBV7-2; CDR3 DNA: TGTGCCAGCAGCGGGCGGGAGGTCTACGAGCAGTACTTC; CDR3 protein: CASSGREVYEQYF
J gene: TRBJ2-6; D gene: .; CDR3 length: 15; clone size: many; V gene: TRBV6-2/TRBV6-3; CDR3 DNA: TGTGCCAGCAGTTACTCCAACTCTGGGGCCAACGTCCTGACTTTC; CDR3 protein: CASSYSNSGANVLTF
J gene: TRBJ2-7; D gene: TRBD2; CDR3 length: 16; clone size: .; V gene: TRBV29-1; CDR3 DNA: TGCAGCGCCAACGGTGCCGGACTAGCGGGGTCCTACGAGCAGTACTTC; CDR3 protein: CSANGAGLAGSYEQYF
J gene: TRBJ2-2; D gene: .; CDR3 length: 15; clone size: .; V gene: TRBV20-1; CDR3 DNA: TGCAGTGCTAGAGAAACTATGCGGAACACCGGGGAGCTGTTTTTT; CDR3 protein: CSARETMRNTGELFF
J gene: TRBJ2-2; D gene: TRBD1; CDR3 length: 16; clone size: many; V gene: TRBV7-2; CDR3 DNA: TGTGCCAGCAGCTTAGTGCGGACAGGGGGGGCCGGGGAGCTGTTTTTT; CDR3 protein: CASSLVRTGGAGELFF
J gene: TRBJ2-7; D gene: TRBD2; CDR3 length: 15; clone size: many; V gene: TRBV28; CDR3 DNA: TGTGCCAGCAGTTTCGGCGGGGGGCAGGCCTACGAGCAGTACTTC; CDR3 protein: CASSFGGGQAYEQYF
J gene: TRBJ2-3; D gene: TRBD2; CDR3 length: 16; clone size: few; V gene: TRBV5-1; CDR3 DNA: TGCGCCGGCAGCTTGTCTAGCGGGAGGTGGACAGATACGCAGTATTTT; CDR3 protein: CAGSLSSGRWTDTQYF
J gene: TRBJ1-3; D gene: .; CDR3 length: 17; clone size: .; V gene: TRBV19; CDR3 DNA: TGTGCCAGTAGTATAGACCTCGTTTGGTACTCTGGAAACACCATATATTTT; CDR3 protein: CASSIDLVWYSGNTIYF
J gene: TRBJ1-2; D gene: .; CDR3 length: 14; clone size: many; V gene: TRBV30; CDR3 DNA: TGTGCCTGGAGTGTACCCGGCGGCCACTATGGCTACACCTTC; CDR3 protein: CAWSVPGGHYGYTF